This T cell receptor (beta chain) was sequenced for a study of control samples from healthy donors and cancer patients (dated by TCRdb to the early 2020s). About this clone: There is no known antigen for this receptor. No base-level quality is on record; no much larger clone is a single base apart.

The CDR1 and CDR2 encoded by the germline V gene are SGHDT and YYEEEE. The V end loses 0 bases and the J end loses 8 bases, and a stretch of 15 bases separates them. The CDR3, from cysteine to phenylalanine, totals 15 residues. Only the CDR3 DNA stays, 45 bases, in frame from base 1. Library method: the immunoSEQ multiplex PCR assay. TCRdb obtained this table from immuneACCESS and retained in-frame rearrangements with V and J assigned. These tables miss some clones; where compared with another copy, unresolved V genes account for less than half of the shortfall, and the remainder is unexplained. In this sample the table shows about 49,000 clones, 65% to 90% of which occur a single time. The ten largest account for 2.8% of the sample.

The chain is made from TRBV5-6 and TRBJ1-5; perhaps TRBD1 is the D gene, with 5 bases matching. The source material was PBMCs. This TCR came from a woman aged 45-65 years with lung cancer. The DNA sequence reads TGTGCCAGCAGCTTGGCAGGGTTGGAGTACAAGCCCCAGCATTTT. The resulting protein is CASSLAGLEYKPQHF.